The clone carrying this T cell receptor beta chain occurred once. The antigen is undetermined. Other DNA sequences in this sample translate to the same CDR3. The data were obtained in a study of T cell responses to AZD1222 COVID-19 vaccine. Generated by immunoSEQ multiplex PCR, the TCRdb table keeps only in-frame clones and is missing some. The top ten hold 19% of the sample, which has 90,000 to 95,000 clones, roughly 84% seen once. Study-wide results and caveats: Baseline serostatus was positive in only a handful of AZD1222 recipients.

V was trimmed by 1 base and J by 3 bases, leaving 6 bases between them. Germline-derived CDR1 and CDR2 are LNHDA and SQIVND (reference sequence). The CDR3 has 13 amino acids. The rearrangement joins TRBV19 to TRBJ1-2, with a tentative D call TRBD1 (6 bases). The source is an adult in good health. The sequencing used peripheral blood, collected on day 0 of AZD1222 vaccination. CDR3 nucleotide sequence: TGTGCCAGTAGTATAGGACAGGACTATGGCTACACCTTC. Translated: CASSIGQDYGYTF.